This T cell receptor (beta chain) was profiled in a study of blood T cells in healthy people across ages. A sample-barcoded 5' primer and a J-beta primer mix were used in a second PCR of roughly 7 to 12 cycles. Sequencing yielded, for each sample, at least 3 million paired-end reads carrying CDR3. TCRdb fed the 5' RACE reads into MiXCR, producing one record per CDR3 protein. The sample shows about 780,000 distinct CDR3 sequences, approximately 24% of them seen only once. Germline V gives CDR1 LGHDT, CDR2 YNNKEL (reference sequence). The J segment lost 10 bases and the V segment lost 0 bases, leaving 7 bases of the junction unmatched. CDR3 length: 14 amino acids. Separately, the same data were catalogued under a study of T cells of mothers and their children. This second report adds: A few mothers and their six children, all healthy Caucasians, donated. It was observed that no persistent microchimeric T cell clones could be detected.

Source material: blood. The receptor comes from a boy aged 10-17 years in good health. The chain employs TRBV3-1 and TRBJ2-7; 9 nucleotides match TRBD1. Written as DNA, the CDR3 is TGTGCCAGCAGCCAAGAAGATAGGGACAGGGTCCAGTACTTC. This translates into CASSQEDRDRVQYF.